The 32 T cell receptor beta chains below were found in one sample sequenced in a study of OX40 agonist ivuxolimab in advanced cancers. Data came from immunoSEQ multiplex PCR; TCRdb stores just in-frame clones and leaves some out. The sample has 90,000 to 100,000 clones, about 91% seen once. The specimen comprised CD4+ or CD8+ T cells sorted from blood, sampled in a trial of the OX40 agonist ivuxolimab. The source is an adult with an advanced solid tumor such as melanoma, head and neck, liver or kidney cancer.

The chain combines TRBV28 with TRBJ1-1, with D hard to call. Deletions cut 7 bases from V and 4 bases from J, with 10 bases between. The CDR3 extends over 12 amino acids. Germline V lookup: CDR1 MDHEN, CDR2 SYDVKM. The CDR3 coding sequence is TGTGCCAGCAATTCGGGCGGCACTGAAGCTTTCTTT. Translation: CASNSGGTEAFF.

This chain joins TRBV7-2 and TRBJ2-7, with 10 bases fitting TRBD2. The CDR3 loop spans 15 amino acids. Trimming cost V 5 bases and J 5 bases; bases outside gene matches: 9. CDR1 and CDR2 from the germline V gene are SGHTA and FQGNSA. CDR3 sequence: CASSPSSGRIDEQYF. The DNA of the CDR3 is TGTGCCAGCAGCCCATCTAGCGGGAGAATCGACGAGCAGTACTTC.

V usage is TRBV30 and J usage is TRBJ1-5; TRBD1 agrees at 8 bases. The V gene's germline CDR1 is GTSNPN and CDR2 SVGIG (reference sequence). There are 17 residues in the CDR3. After removal of 3 bases from V and 0 bases from J, the junction contained 10 bases not matched to a gene. The CDR3 here is CAWRPGQASYSNQPQHF. DNA of the CDR3: TGTGCCTGGAGGCCGGGACAGGCCAGCTATAGCAATCAGCCCCAGCATTTT.

The V and J genes are TRBV27 and TRBJ2-3; D ambiguous. The CDR3 runs to 13 residues. Germline CDR1 and CDR2: MNHEY and SMNVEV (reference sequence). The V and J ends lost 1 base and 6 bases respectively, with 8 bases between them. In nucleotides, the CDR3 is TGTGCCAGCAGTTTATTGTTTTTGGATACGCAGTATTTT. Its protein product is CASSLLFLDTQYF.

The chain uses TRBV2 and TRBJ2-5, with 9 bases aligning to TRBD1. Trimming cost V 7 bases and J 7 bases; bases outside gene matches: 4. This CDR3 has 12 amino acids. Germline CDR1 is SNHLY and CDR2 is FYNNEI. The CDR3 loop reads CASKGQGGTQYF. CDR3 sequence (DNA): TGTGCCAGCAAGGGACAGGGTGGGACCCAGTACTTC.

Here the CDR3 reads CASSESGQGGFDTQYF. In DNA form, the CDR3 reads TGCGCCAGCAGCGAGAGCGGACAGGGAGGATTTGATACGCAGTATTTT. The V gene is TRBV5-1, the J gene TRBJ2-3; 8 nucleotides line up with TRBD1. CDR1 is SGHRS, CDR2 YFSETQ, per germline. The CDR3 is 16 residues long. With 4 bases clipped from V and 6 bases from J, the junction kept 13 bases outside the gene matches.

The rearrangement uses TRBV28 and TRBJ1-2; TRBD1 agrees at 9 bases. Germline CDR1 is MDHEN and CDR2 is SYDVKM. J lost 4 bases, V lost 6 bases, and 9 bases had no gene match. CDR3 length equals 15 residues. The CDR3 DNA follows: TGTGCCAGCAGCCCACGGGACAGGGAAGCCTATGGCTACACCTTC. Translating it yields CASSPRDREAYGYTF.

This chain links TRBV28 with TRBJ2-3; TRBD1 aligns across 7 bases. The V gene end was trimmed by 6 bases and the J gene end by 3 bases; junction bases not matched to a gene: 9. CDR1 and CDR2 (germline): MDHEN, SYDVKM. The CDR3 consists of 15 residues. Here the CDR3 reads CASSSSQGSTDTQYF. The CDR3 bases are TGTGCCAGCAGCTCCTCACAGGGGAGTACAGATACGCAGTATTTT.

This chain connects TRBV28 to TRBJ2-7; 7 bases match TRBD2. This CDR3 spans 13 amino acids. V dropped 7 bases and J dropped 4; count of bases not matched to a gene: 7. Germline assignment: CDR1 MDHEN and CDR2 SYDVKM. The CDR3 sequence: CASTPPGRYEQYF. The DNA for the CDR3 is TGTGCCAGCACCCCACCCGGGAGGTACGAGCAGTACTTC.

The gene calls are TRBV6-6 and TRBJ2-2, with D perhaps matching TRBD2 (6 bases). V lost 8 bases, J lost 6 bases, and 19 bases lay in between. There are 15 residues in the CDR3. Germline assignment: CDR1 MNHNY and CDR2 SVGAGI (reference sequence). The CDR3 reads CASHPRERYAGELFF. As DNA, the CDR3 is TGTGCCAGCCATCCCCGGGAGAGGTACGCCGGGGAGCTGTTTTTT.

V and J are TRBV6-5 and TRBJ1-2; no clear D gene. V shed 4 bases and J shed 2 bases, with 11 bases lying between them. Germline CDR1 reads MNHEY; CDR2 reads SVGAGI. The CDR3 has 14 amino acids. The CDR3 sequence is CASSSDGRNYGYTF. The CDR3 coding sequence is TGTGCCAGCAGTTCGGACGGGAGAAACTATGGCTACACCTTC.

The V gene is TRBV5-8, the J gene TRBJ1-5, with D possibly TRBD1 on 6 matching bases. The CDR3 covers 14 residues. Germline loops: CDR1 SGHTS, CDR2 YDEGEE. The ends were cut back, 0 bases at V and 4 bases at J, with 8 bases in the middle. CDR3 coding DNA: TGTGCCAGCAGCTTGGTGAGGGGGAATCAGCCCCAGCATTTT. This encodes CASSLVRGNQPQHF.

The chain joins TRBV21-1 to TRBJ2-1. TRBV21-1 has pseudogene status. The CDR3 spans 11 residues. CDR3 loop: CASSKNNEQFF. CDR3 nucleotides: TGTGCCAGCAGCAAAAACAATGAGCAGTTCTTC.

The J gene is TRBJ1-2, the V gene TRBV10-3; 11 bases line up with TRBD1. The germline V gene encodes CDR1 ENHRY and CDR2 SYGVKD. Trimming at V came to 0 bases and at J to 6 bases, leaving 6 bases not matched to a gene. The CDR3 totals 16 residues. CDR3 nucleotide sequence: TGTGCCATCAGTGAGTCCTTCGGACAGGGGGCAAATGGCTACACCTTC. This encodes CAISESFGQGANGYTF.

The rearrangement uses TRBV5-4 and TRBJ1-1; no reliable D call. V dropped 0 bases and J dropped 1 base, with 10 bases sitting between them. Germline CDR1 and CDR2: SGHNT and YYREEE (reference sequence). The CDR3 runs to 15 residues. The CDR3 sequence: CASSLGGRGNTEAFF. In nucleotides, the CDR3 is TGTGCCAGCAGCTTGGGAGGGCGCGGGAACACTGAAGCTTTCTTT.

The CDR3 DNA follows: TGTGCCAGCAGCGCCCAAAATTCCCACGAGCAGTACTTC. Its translation: CASSAQNSHEQYF. The chain combines TRBV9 with TRBJ2-7; D remains ambiguous. Germline CDR1 reads SGDLS; CDR2 reads YYNGEE. The CDR3 sequence is 13 residues long. Between the trimmed V and J ends, which lost 3 bases and 5 bases, there was a span of 12 bases.

The chain couples TRBV4-1 to TRBJ2-7; 9 bases fit TRBD1. This CDR3 has 17 amino acids. Per the germline V gene, CDR1 is MGHRA and CDR2 is YSYEKL. With 3 bases clipped from V and 6 bases from J, the junction kept 15 bases outside the gene matches. For the CDR3, the DNA is TGCGCCAGCAGCCACAGCCGAATCCGGACAGGGGATCCCGAGCAGTACTTC. It encodes CASSHSRIRTGDPEQYF.

This clone was found once. The V and J genes are TRBV11-2 and TRBJ2-3, with TRBD2 matching over 7 bases. Per the germline V gene, CDR1 is SGHAT and CDR2 is FQNNGV. The CDR3 totals 20 residues. With V trimmed by 0 bases and J by 3 bases, 18 bases remained unmatched. CDR3 DNA sequence: TGTGCCAGCAGCTTAGAAATGCGAGCGGGGAGGAGATTTGGGACAGATACGCAGTATTTT. Protein sequence: CASSLEMRAGRRFGTDTQYF.

Remarks on this clone: One junction end does not reproduce the germline sequence, and a read error may be involved. The rearrangement links TRBV7-2 to TRBJ2-7; 10 bases agree with TRBD2. Germline CDR1 and CDR2: SGHTA and FQGNSA. There are 14 residues in the CDR3. CDR3 DNA: TGTGCCAGCAGAAACTCGTCTAGCGGGAGTAAGGCAGCATTC. It codes for CASRNSSSGSKAAF. Looking up the rest from reference TRBV7-2 and TRBJ2-7 gives the full variable domain: GAGVSQSPSNKVTEKGKDVELRCDPISGHTALYWYRQSLGQGLEFLIYFQGNSAPDKSGLPSDRFSAERTGGSVSTLTIQRTQQEDSAVYLCASRNSSSGSKAAFGPGTRLTVT.

This rearrangement joins TRBV19 to TRBJ1-1, with D possibly TRBD1 on 5 matching bases. This CDR3 comprises 14 residues. Trimming took off 8 bases at V and 4 bases at J, with 17 bases between the two ends. Germline CDR1 and CDR2: LNHDA and SQIVND (reference sequence). The CDR3 DNA sequence: TGTGCCAGTTTTCAACCCGGGGCGGCCACTGAAGCTTTCTTT. As protein: CASFQPGAATEAFF.

V gene TRBV29-1 combines with J gene TRBJ1-2; D call uncertain. CDR1 is SQVTM, CDR2 ANQGSEA, per germline. CDR3 size: 13 residues. V lost 1 base and J lost 6, with 12 bases in between. CDR3 DNA sequence: TGCAGCGTTGAAGTGCGGGGAGTTAATGGCTACACCTTC. As protein: CSVEVRGVNGYTF.

The V and J genes are TRBV5-4 and TRBJ2-3; D may be TRBD1 or TRBD2 (5 bases each). The CDR3 extends over 15 amino acids. Per the germline V gene, CDR1 is SGHNT and CDR2 is YYREEE (reference sequence). The V end was cut by 3 bases, the J end by 0 bases, with 11 bases between. The CDR3 nucleotides read TGTGCCAGCAGCTCGGGACCGACAAGCACAGATACGCAGTATTTT. Amino acids: CASSSGPTSTDTQYF.

The V gene is TRBV18, the J gene TRBJ2-3; TRBD2 matches at 9 bases. Trimming removed 2 bases from V and 3 bases from J; junction bases left unmatched: 9. The CDR3 sequence is 17 residues long. The germline gives CDR1 KGHSH, CDR2 LQKENI. The CDR3 sequence: CASSPGLAGRGTDTQYF. The CDR3 coding sequence is TGTGCCAGCTCACCAGGGCTAGCGGGACGCGGTACAGATACGCAGTATTTT.

This chain connects TRBV5-1 to TRBJ2-7, with no clear D. Germline lookup yields CDR1 SGHRS and CDR2 YFSETQ. There are 14 residues in the CDR3. The V gene lost 1 base and the J gene lost 2 bases, with 10 bases spanning the gap. In DNA, the CDR3 is TGCGCCAGCAGCTTGAGTAGCTTCCCCTACGAGCAGTACTTC. This translates into CASSLSSFPYEQYF.

The CDR3 sequence: CASSEGRDRGYAGELFF. CDR3 nucleotide sequence: TGTGCCAGCAGCGAGGGCCGGGACAGGGGGTACGCCGGGGAGCTGTTTTTT. V is TRBV9 and J is TRBJ2-2; 11 bases are shared with TRBD1. The CDR3 loop spans 17 amino acids. V lost 3 bases, J lost 6 bases, and 10 bases stayed unmatched. CDR1 is SGDLS, CDR2 YYNGEE, per germline.

This chain uses TRBV9 with TRBJ2-3; 9 bases line up with TRBD1. Germline CDR1 reads SGDLS; CDR2 reads YYNGEE. This CDR3 region has 16 residues. Trimming at V came to 0 bases and at J to 5 bases, leaving 7 bases not matched to a gene. CDR3 residues: CASSVGGGQGKDTQYF. CDR3 nucleotides: TGTGCCAGCAGCGTAGGCGGAGGACAGGGGAAAGATACGCAGTATTTT.

V and J are TRBV5-1 and TRBJ2-6, with D perhaps given as TRBD1 or TRBD2 (5 bases each). There are 17 residues in the CDR3. Trimming removed 1 base at V and 0 bases at J, with 11 bases between. Germline values: CDR1 SGHRS, CDR2 YFSETQ. As DNA, the CDR3 is TGCGCCAGCAGCTTGTTGGGGGTCCCCTCTGGGGCCAACGTCCTGACTTTC. This codes for CASSLLGVPSGANVLTF.

The chain uses TRBV5-6 and TRBJ1-2; the D gene is possibly TRBD1 (6 bases). CDR1 is SGHDT, CDR2 YYEEEE, per germline. The CDR3 loop spans 15 amino acids. V lost 4 bases, J lost 4 bases, and 17 bases lay in between. CDR3 amino acids: CASSPTGTPSYGYTF. The CDR3 DNA follows: TGTGCCAGCAGCCCGACAGGTACCCCTAGCTATGGCTACACCTTC.

V usage is TRBV28 and J usage is TRBJ1-1; D remains unclear. The CDR3 extends over 15 amino acids. Trimming took off 6 bases at V and 1 base at J, with 15 bases between the two ends. Germline lookup yields CDR1 MDHEN and CDR2 SYDVKM. The CDR3 coding sequence is TGTGCCAGCAGCTCAACCGGGCCTAAGAACACTGAAGCTTTCTTT. Translation: CASSSTGPKNTEAFF. Filled out from reference TRBV28 and TRBJ1-1, the complete variable domain reads DVKVTQSSRYLVKRTGEKVFLECVQDMDHENMFWYRQDPGLGLRLIYFSYDVKMKEKGDIPEGYSVSREKKERFSLILESASTNQTSMYLCASSSTGPKNTEAFFGQGTRLTVV.

This clone has only a few counts. The chain employs TRBV30 and TRBJ1-1; possible D gene TRBD1, 6 bases. This CDR3 contains 13 residues. Trimming left V 1 base short and J 5 bases short, with 11 bases between. The germline V gene has CDR1 GTSNPN and CDR2 SVGIG (reference sequence). The chain's CDR3 is CAWSAGAWTEAFF. CDR3 in DNA: TGTGCCTGGAGTGCAGGGGCTTGGACTGAAGCTTTCTTT.

V gene TRBV27 combines with J gene TRBJ2-5; 14 bases map to TRBD2. The CDR3 has 15 amino acids. The V and J ends lost 5 bases and 11 bases, in that order; junction bases with no gene match: 10. Germline lookup yields CDR1 MNHEY and CDR2 SMNVEV (reference sequence). The chain's CDR3 is CASSDAGLAGGEQYF. The CDR3 region has the DNA TGTGCCAGCAGTGATGCTGGACTAGCGGGAGGTGAGCAGTACTTC.

The chain links TRBV5-4 to TRBJ1-5; no definite D call. Germline V gene sequence: CDR1 SGHNT, CDR2 YYREEE (reference sequence). The CDR3 length is 13 residues. Trimming stripped 1 base from V and 7 bases from J, with 9 bases between. CDR3 DNA sequence: TGTGCCAGCAGCTTGCTAGTTGGGCAGCCCCAGCATTTT. Its translation is CASSLLVGQPQHF.